These T cell receptor beta chains were read from a single sample in a study of PD-L1 blockade in urothelial cancer. Clones were read by immunoSEQ multiplex PCR, and TCRdb kept only the in-frame ones, dropping some. The table includes 60,000 to 70,000 clones, around four fifths detected once. The sample was PBMCs, taken around atezolizumab (anti-PD-L1) treatment. These receptors all stem from a man aged 70-80 years with urothelial cancer. CDR3s include the opening cysteine and the closing phenylalanine or tryptophan. The order of the fields is V gene, D gene, clone size, J gene, CDR3 protein, CDR3 DNA. D genes are given only for firm matches. Clone sizes are given selectively: once, few, many, or a class where the clone is expanded.

V: TRBV19; D: NA; size: NA; J: TRBJ1-2; CDR3: CASSMFGPYGYTF; DNA: TGTGCCAGTAGTATGTTTGGCCCCTATGGCTACACCTTC
V: TRBV27; D: NA; size: NA; J: TRBJ1-5; CDR3: CASSLSRDSNQPQHF; DNA: TGTGCCAGCAGTTTAAGCAGGGATAGCAATCAGCCCCAGCATTTT
V: TRBV4-2; D: TRBD1; size: NA; J: TRBJ1-2; CDR3: CASSQGMGTGYGYTF; DNA: TGTGCCAGCAGCCAAGGAATGGGGACAGGGTATGGCTACACCTTC
V: TRBV30; D: NA; size: NA; J: TRBJ1-4; CDR3: CAWGKGATNEKLFF; DNA: TGTGCCTGGGGTAAGGGGGCAACTAATGAAAAACTGTTTTTT
V: TRBV2; D: NA; size: few; J: TRBJ1-2; CDR3: CASSVWENGYTF; DNA: TGTGCCAGCAGTGTCTGGGAGAATGGCTACACCTTC
V: TRBV19; D: TRBD2; size: NA; J: TRBJ2-3; CDR3: CASSMRGPGLAGPDTQYF; DNA: TGTGCCAGTAGTATGAGGGGACCGGGACTAGCGGGGCCAGATACGCAGTATTTT
V: TRBV18; D: NA; size: NA; J: TRBJ1-1; CDR3: CASSPPQGHTEAFF; DNA: TGTGCCAGCTCACCTCCCCAGGGCCACACTGAAGCTTTCTTT
V: TRBV9; D: TRBD1; size: NA; J: TRBJ1-1; CDR3: CASSPHGQGRSEAFF; DNA: TGTGCCAGCAGCCCCCACGGACAGGGGAGGTCTGAAGCTTTCTTT
V: TRBV6-5; D: NA; size: NA; J: TRBJ2-7; CDR3: CASSLTGLMSYEQYF; DNA: TGTGCCAGCAGTTTGACAGGACTCATGAGCTACGAGCAGTACTTC
V: TRBV12-5; D: NA; size: NA; J: TRBJ2-7; CDR3: CASGPIRADEQYF; DNA: TGTGCTAGTGGACCTATCAGGGCTGACGAGCAGTACTTC
V: TRBV11-3; D: TRBD2; size: NA; J: TRBJ2-7; CDR3: CASSYGTSGRDEQYF; DNA: TGTGCCAGCAGCTATGGGACTAGCGGGAGGGACGAGCAGTACTTC
V: TRBV2; D: NA; size: NA; J: TRBJ1-1; CDR3: CASSWDIQKAFF; DNA: TGTGCCAGCAGTTGGGACATCCAAAAAGCTTTCTTT
V: TRBV7-7; D: NA; size: NA; J: TRBJ2-2; CDR3: CASSVTQNTGELFF; DNA: TGTGCTAGCAGCGTTACACAGAACACCGGGGAGCTGTTTTTT
V: TRBV12-5; D: NA; size: NA; J: TRBJ2-3; CDR3: CASANSGSDTQYF; DNA: TGTGCTAGTGCCAACTCAGGGTCAGATACGCAGTATTTT
V: TRBV19; D: NA; size: NA; J: TRBJ2-1; CDR3: CASGSSYEQFF; DNA: TGTGCCAGCGGATCTAGCTATGAGCAGTTCTTC
V: TRBV5-7; D: NA; size: once; J: TRBJ1-2; CDR3: CASEGGASGIRDYGYTF; DNA: TGTGCCAGCGAGGGTGGCGCTTCCGGGATTAGAGACTATGGCTACACCTTC
V: TRBV7-2; D: TRBD1; size: NA; J: TRBJ2-7; CDR3: CASSFLDRGRTSYEQYF; DNA: TGTGCCAGCAGCTTCTTAGACAGGGGGCGGACGTCCTACGAGCAGTACTTC
V: TRBV28; D: TRBD2; size: NA; J: TRBJ2-3; CDR3: CASSPSGPRDTDTQYF; DNA: TGTGCCAGCAGTCCTAGCGGGCCGCGGGACACAGATACGCAGTATTTT
V: TRBV7-2; D: TRBD2; size: NA; J: TRBJ2-5; CDR3: CASSLGGLAGGTQETQYF; DNA: TGTGCCAGCAGCTTAGGGGGACTAGCGGGAGGGACCCAGGAGACCCAGTACTTC
V: TRBV2; D: NA; size: few; J: TRBJ1-1; CDR3: CASRQGAGTEAFF; DNA: TGTGCCAGCAGACAGGGAGCGGGGACTGAAGCTTTCTTT
V: TRBV29-1; D: NA; size: NA; J: TRBJ2-3; CDR3: CSVGVGGALGGTQYF; DNA: TGCAGCGTGGGGGTGGGGGGAGCACTTGGGGGTACGCAGTATTTT
V: TRBV28; D: NA; size: NA; J: TRBJ1-5; CDR3: CASSFDPRGNQPQHF; DNA: TGTGCCAGCAGTTTCGACCCCAGGGGCAATCAGCCCCAGCATTTT
V: TRBV25-1; D: NA; size: NA; J: TRBJ2-5; CDR3: CASSVSGFGETQYF; DNA: TGTGCCAGCAGTGTATCAGGGTTTGGAGAGACCCAGTACTTC
V: TRBV7-2; D: TRBD1; size: few; J: TRBJ1-1; CDR3: CASSLAGDRDSHF; DNA: TGTGCCAGCAGCTTAGCGGGAGACCGGGACAGCCATTTT
V: TRBV28; D: NA; size: NA; J: TRBJ2-7; CDR3: CASSPGSYEQYF; DNA: TGTGCCAGCAGTCCCGGCTCCTACGAGCAGTACTTC
V: TRBV9; D: NA; size: NA; J: TRBJ2-7; CDR3: CASSVDGQGTSSYEQYF; DNA: TGTGCCAGCAGCGTAGATGGACAGGGGACTAGCTCCTACGAGCAGTACTTC
V: TRBV14; D: NA; size: few; J: TRBJ2-4; CDR3: CASSAGIAKNIQYF; DNA: TGTGCCAGCAGCGCAGGGATAGCCAAAAACATTCAGTACTTC
V: TRBV15; D: NA; size: NA; J: TRBJ2-5; CDR3: CATSPAPGETQYF; DNA: TGTGCCACCAGCCCGGCCCCGGGAGAGACCCAGTACTTC
V: TRBV11-3; D: TRBD2; size: once; J: TRBJ2-7; CDR3: CASSLRTSGYEQYF; DNA: TGTGCCAGCAGCTTAAGGACTAGCGGATACGAGCAGTACTTC
V: TRBV7-2; D: NA; size: NA; J: TRBJ2-2; CDR3: CASSYTMAGSSGELFF; DNA: TGTGCCAGCAGCTACACCATGGCAGGGTCATCCGGGGAGCTGTTTTTT
V: TRBV12-5; D: NA; size: NA; J: TRBJ1-2; CDR3: CASGAGRGLGGYTF; DNA: TGTGCTAGTGGTGCGGGGCGGGGCCTAGGTGGCTACACCTTC
V: TRBV25-1; D: NA; size: NA; J: TRBJ2-7; CDR3: CASGPGSYIGEQYF; DNA: TGTGCCAGCGGACCGGGAAGTTACATCGGGGAGCAGTACTTC
V: TRBV5-1; D: NA; size: NA; J: TRBJ2-5; CDR3: CASKATTVQETQYF; DNA: TGCGCCAGCAAGGCTACTACGGTCCAAGAGACCCAGTACTTC
V: TRBV7-9; D: TRBD2; size: NA; J: TRBJ2-5; CDR3: CASSPTSGRTETQYF; DNA: TGTGCCAGCAGCCCGACTAGCGGGAGGACGGAGACCCAGTACTTC
V: TRBV30; D: NA; size: NA; J: TRBJ2-2; CDR3: CAWSVYGGRAGELFF; DNA: TGTGCCTGGAGTGTATACGGGGGAAGGGCCGGGGAGCTGTTTTTT
V: TRBV4-3; D: TRBD1; size: NA; J: TRBJ2-7; CDR3: CASSQDRTGGGEQYF; DNA: TGCGCCAGCAGCCAAGATAGGACAGGGGGCGGCGAGCAGTACTTC
V: TRBV7-9; D: NA; size: NA; J: TRBJ2-5; CDR3: CASSIGPVPQETQYF; DNA: TGTGCCAGCAGCATTGGGCCTGTGCCCCAAGAGACCCAGTACTTC
V: TRBV28; D: NA; size: NA; J: TRBJ2-1; CDR3: CASSLAATYNEQFF; DNA: TGTGCCAGCAGTTTAGCAGCGACCTACAATGAGCAGTTCTTC
V: TRBV19; D: TRBD2; size: NA; J: TRBJ2-1; CDR3: CASSISGSSQLEQFF; DNA: TGTGCCAGTAGTATCAGCGGGAGTTCTCAACTTGAGCAGTTCTTC
V: TRBV5-8; D: NA; size: once; J: TRBJ2-1; CDR3: CASSFSSSYNEQFF; DNA: TGTGCCAGCAGCTTCTCCAGCTCCTACAATGAGCAGTTCTTC
V: TRBV7-9; D: NA; size: NA; J: TRBJ1-1; CDR3: CASSFGTRAFF; DNA: TGTGCCAGCAGCTTCGGGACTAGAGCTTTCTTT
V: TRBV14; D: TRBD1; size: NA; J: TRBJ1-4; CDR3: CASSSGQGAEKLFF; DNA: TGTGCCAGCAGCTCGGGACAGGGGGCTGAAAAACTGTTTTTT
V: TRBV5-8; D: NA; size: NA; J: TRBJ1-2; CDR3: CASSRGRQHYGYTF; DNA: TGTGCCAGCAGCCGGGGGAGACAGCACTATGGCTACACCTTC
V: TRBV4-3; D: NA; size: NA; J: TRBJ2-7; CDR3: CASSQDHLGGGEQYF; DNA: TGCGCCAGCAGCCAAGATCATTTGGGAGGTGGCGAGCAGTACTTC
V: TRBV4-3; D: NA; size: NA; J: TRBJ2-3; CDR3: CASSQGPGSSTDTQYF; DNA: TGCGCCAGCAGCCAAGGTCCAGGATCTAGCACAGATACGCAGTATTTT
V: TRBV7-2; D: NA; size: NA; J: TRBJ1-2; CDR3: CASISMSGDLYGYTF; DNA: TGTGCCAGCATCTCCATGTCCGGAGACCTCTATGGCTACACCTTC
V: TRBV5-4; D: TRBD1; size: NA; J: TRBJ1-3; CDR3: CASSYDRGRNTIYF; DNA: TGTGCCAGCAGCTATGACAGGGGGCGGAACACCATATATTTT
V: TRBV14; D: NA; size: NA; J: TRBJ1-1; CDR3: CATSLGAVVSEAFF; DNA: TGTGCCACCTCACTTGGGGCAGTAGTATCTGAAGCTTTCTTT
V: TRBV4-1; D: NA; size: NA; J: TRBJ2-2; CDR3: CASSHSSQRELFF; DNA: TGCGCCAGCAGTCACTCCTCCCAAAGAGAGCTGTTTTTT
V: TRBV5-1; D: NA; size: NA; J: TRBJ2-7; CDR3: CASSPGQQAYEQYF; DNA: TGCGCCAGCAGCCCTGGACAGCAGGCCTACGAGCAGTACTTC
V: TRBV7-6; D: TRBD1; size: NA; J: TRBJ2-1; CDR3: CASSQGTGTVYNEQFF; DNA: TGTGCCAGCAGCCAAGGGACCGGGACAGTTTACAATGAGCAGTTCTTC
V: TRBV28; D: TRBD2; size: few; J: TRBJ2-1; CDR3: CASSLTQFGAGGPNEQFF; DNA: TGTGCCAGCAGTTTAACCCAATTTGGCGCGGGAGGGCCGAATGAGCAGTTCTTC
V: TRBV5-4; D: NA; size: NA; J: TRBJ2-7; CDR3: CASSLTGREYHEQYF; DNA: TGTGCCAGCAGCTTGACGGGACGGGAGTACCACGAGCAGTACTTC
V: TRBV2; D: TRBD2; size: NA; J: TRBJ2-7; CDR3: CASSGGSGRVTYEQYF; DNA: TGTGCCAGCAGTGGGGGTAGCGGGAGGGTAACCTACGAGCAGTACTTC